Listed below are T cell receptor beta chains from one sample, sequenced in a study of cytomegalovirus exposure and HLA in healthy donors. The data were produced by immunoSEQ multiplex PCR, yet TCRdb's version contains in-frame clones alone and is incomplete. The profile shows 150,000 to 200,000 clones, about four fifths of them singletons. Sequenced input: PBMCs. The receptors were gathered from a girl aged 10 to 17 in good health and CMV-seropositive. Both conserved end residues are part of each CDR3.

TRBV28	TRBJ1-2	CASSLTGSLYGYTF
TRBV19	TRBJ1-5	CASSSSLDRGQPQHF
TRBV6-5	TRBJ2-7	CASRDRGEYEQYF
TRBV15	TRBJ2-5	CATSRDRDTLKYF
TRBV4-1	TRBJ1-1	CASSQVGDRKREAFF
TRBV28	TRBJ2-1	CASSKSWLAGGPSSYNEQFF
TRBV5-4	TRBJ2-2	CASSLRALAGGGDTGELFF
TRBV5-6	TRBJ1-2	CASSPSTGGVGGYTF
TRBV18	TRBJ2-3	CASSPSRGWTDTQYF
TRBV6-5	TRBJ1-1	CASSYSTGNTEAFF
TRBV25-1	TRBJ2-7	CASSEYIQGTGIPYEQYF